This T cell receptor beta chain was sequenced in a study of shared clonotypes between healthy human individuals. The method was immunoSEQ multiplex PCR; TCRdb's version includes in-frame clones alone and lacks a portion of them. Among roughly 2.5 million clones, approximately 92% were seen once, and the ten largest hold roughly 0.13%. The CDR3 has 18 residues. The germline V gene has CDR1 SGHTA and CDR2 FQGNSA. V shed 3 bases and J 4 bases; nucleotides not matched to a gene: 13. The TCR sequence derives from a man between 18 and 35 years old in good health. The chain couples TRBV7-2 to TRBJ2-5; 11 bases are shared with TRBD2. The source material was naive CD4+ T cells sorted from blood. This sample's subset: CD45RA+ positively selected. The CDR3 bases are TGTGCCAGCAGCTTCCGTCCCAATAGCGGGAGGGAGGGAGAGACCCAGTACTTC. Translating it yields CASSFRPNSGREGETQYF.